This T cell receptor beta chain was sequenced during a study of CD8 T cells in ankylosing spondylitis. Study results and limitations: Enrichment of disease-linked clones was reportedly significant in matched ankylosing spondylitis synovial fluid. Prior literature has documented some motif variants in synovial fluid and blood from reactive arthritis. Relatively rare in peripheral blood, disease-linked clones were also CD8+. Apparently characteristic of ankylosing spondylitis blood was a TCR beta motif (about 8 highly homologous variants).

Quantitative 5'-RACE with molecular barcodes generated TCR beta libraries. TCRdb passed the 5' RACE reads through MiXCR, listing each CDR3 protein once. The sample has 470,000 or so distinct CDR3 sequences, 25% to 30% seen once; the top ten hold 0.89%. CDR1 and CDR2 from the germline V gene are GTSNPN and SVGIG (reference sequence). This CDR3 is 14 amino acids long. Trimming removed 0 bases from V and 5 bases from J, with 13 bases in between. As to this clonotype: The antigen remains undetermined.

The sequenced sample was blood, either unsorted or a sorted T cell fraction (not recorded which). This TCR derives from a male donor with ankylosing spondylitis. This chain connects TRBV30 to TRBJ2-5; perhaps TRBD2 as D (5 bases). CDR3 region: CAWSVGLAGETQYF. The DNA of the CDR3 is TGTGCCTGGAGTGTAGGGCTAGCTGGGGAGACCCAGTACTTC.